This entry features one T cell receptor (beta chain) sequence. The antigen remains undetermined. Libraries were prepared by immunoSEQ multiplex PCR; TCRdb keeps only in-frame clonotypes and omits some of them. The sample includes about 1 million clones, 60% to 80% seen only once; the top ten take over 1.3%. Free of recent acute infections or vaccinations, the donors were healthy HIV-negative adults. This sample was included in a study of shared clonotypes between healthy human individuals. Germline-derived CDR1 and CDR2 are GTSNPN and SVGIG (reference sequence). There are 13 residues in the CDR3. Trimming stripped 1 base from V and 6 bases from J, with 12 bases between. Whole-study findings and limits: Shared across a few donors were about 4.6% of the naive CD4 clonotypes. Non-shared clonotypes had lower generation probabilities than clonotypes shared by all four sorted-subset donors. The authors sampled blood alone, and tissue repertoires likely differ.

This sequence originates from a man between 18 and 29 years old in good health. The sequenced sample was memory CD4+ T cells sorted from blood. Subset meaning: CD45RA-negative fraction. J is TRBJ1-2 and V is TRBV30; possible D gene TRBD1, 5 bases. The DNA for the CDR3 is TGTGCCTGGAGTGGGCCGGGGGTGAATGGCTACACCTTC. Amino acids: CAWSGPGVNGYTF.